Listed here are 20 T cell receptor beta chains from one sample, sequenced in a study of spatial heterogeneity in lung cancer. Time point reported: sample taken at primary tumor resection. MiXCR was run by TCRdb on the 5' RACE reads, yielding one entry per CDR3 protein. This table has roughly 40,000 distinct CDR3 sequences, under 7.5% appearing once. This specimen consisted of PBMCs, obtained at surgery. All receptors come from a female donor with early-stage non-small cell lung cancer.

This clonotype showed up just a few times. The DNA for the CDR3 is TGTGCCAGCAGCTCTGGGGCAGGAAACACCATATATTTT. Protein: CASSSGAGNTIYF. The chain employs TRBV2 and TRBJ1-3, with D possibly being TRBD1 (5 bases). Germline V gene sequence: CDR1 SNHLY, CDR2 FYNNEI. The CDR3 length is 13 residues. Trimming took 6 bases from V and 4 from J, leaving 10 bases between them.

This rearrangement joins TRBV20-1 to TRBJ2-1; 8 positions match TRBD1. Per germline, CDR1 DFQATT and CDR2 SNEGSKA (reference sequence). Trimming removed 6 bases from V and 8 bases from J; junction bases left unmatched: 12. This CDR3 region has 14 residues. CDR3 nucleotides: TGCAGTGCCCGACAGGGGACCGGTGGTGATGAGCAGTTCTTC. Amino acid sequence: CSARQGTGGDEQFF.

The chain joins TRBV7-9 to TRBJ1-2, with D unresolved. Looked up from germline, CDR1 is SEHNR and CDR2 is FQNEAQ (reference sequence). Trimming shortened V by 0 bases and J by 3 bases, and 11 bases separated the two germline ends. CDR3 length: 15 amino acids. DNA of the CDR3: TGTGCCAGCAGCTTAGCGGGTGAGGGCTACTATGGCTACACCTTC. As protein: CASSLAGEGYYGYTF.

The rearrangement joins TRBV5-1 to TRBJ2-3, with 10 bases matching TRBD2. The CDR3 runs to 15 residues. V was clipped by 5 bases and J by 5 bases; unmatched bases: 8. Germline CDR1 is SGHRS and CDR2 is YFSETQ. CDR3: CASSTRASGGDTQYF. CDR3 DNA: TGCGCCAGCAGTACGAGGGCTAGCGGGGGAGATACGCAGTATTTT.

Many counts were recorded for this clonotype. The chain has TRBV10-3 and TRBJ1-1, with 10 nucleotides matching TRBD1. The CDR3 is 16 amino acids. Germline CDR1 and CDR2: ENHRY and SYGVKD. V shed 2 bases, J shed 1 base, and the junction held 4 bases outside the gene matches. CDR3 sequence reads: CAISERTGGSNTEAFF. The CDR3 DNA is TGTGCCATCAGTGAGAGGACAGGGGGATCGAACACTGAAGCTTTCTTT.

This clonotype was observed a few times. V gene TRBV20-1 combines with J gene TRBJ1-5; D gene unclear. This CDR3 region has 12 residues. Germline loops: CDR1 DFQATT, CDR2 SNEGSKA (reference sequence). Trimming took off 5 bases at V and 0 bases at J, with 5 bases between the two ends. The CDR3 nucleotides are TGCAGTGCTGTCTATAGCAATCAGCCCCAGCATTTT. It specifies CSAVYSNQPQHF.

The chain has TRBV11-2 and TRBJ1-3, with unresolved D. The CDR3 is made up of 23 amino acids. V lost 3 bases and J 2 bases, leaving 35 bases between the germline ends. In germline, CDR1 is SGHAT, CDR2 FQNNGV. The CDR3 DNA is TGTGCCAGCAGCTTGAAATTACCTAATCCGAACCTAGCCCCGGACTTGCCTGGAAACACCATATATTTT. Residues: CASSLKLPNPNLAPDLPGNTIYF.

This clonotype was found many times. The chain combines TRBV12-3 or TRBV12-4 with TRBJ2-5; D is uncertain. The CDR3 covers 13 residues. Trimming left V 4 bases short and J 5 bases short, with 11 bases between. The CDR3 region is CASSYGPLETQYF. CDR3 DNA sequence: TGTGCCAGCAGTTATGGCCCCCTGGAGACCCAGTACTTC.

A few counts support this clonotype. Here the CDR3 reads CASSQERLAGPHDTQYF. In DNA, the CDR3 is TGCGCCAGCAGCCAAGAACGGCTAGCGGGGCCCCATGATACGCAGTATTTT. The rearrangement links TRBV4-1 to TRBJ2-3; 9 bases are shared with TRBD2. The CDR3 has 17 amino acids. V trimming: 0 bases; J trimming: 6 bases; junction bases outside the gene matches: 10. Germline V gene lookup returns CDR1 MGHRA and CDR2 YSYEKL.

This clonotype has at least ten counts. The CDR3 DNA is TGTGCCTGGCAGGGGTACCAAGAGACCCAGTACTTC. Translating it yields CAWQGYQETQYF. This chain joins TRBV30 and TRBJ2-5, with D possibly matching TRBD1 (6 bases). The CDR3 consists of 12 residues. The germline gives CDR1 GTSNPN, CDR2 SVGIG (reference sequence). The ends were cut back, 5 bases at V and 0 bases at J, with 7 bases in the middle.

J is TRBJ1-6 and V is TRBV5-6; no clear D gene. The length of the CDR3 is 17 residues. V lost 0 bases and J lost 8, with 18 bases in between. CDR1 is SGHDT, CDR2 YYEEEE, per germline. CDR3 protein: CASSLVQPKLADSPLHF. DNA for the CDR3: TGTGCCAGCAGCTTGGTCCAGCCCAAACTTGCGGATTCACCCCTCCACTTT.

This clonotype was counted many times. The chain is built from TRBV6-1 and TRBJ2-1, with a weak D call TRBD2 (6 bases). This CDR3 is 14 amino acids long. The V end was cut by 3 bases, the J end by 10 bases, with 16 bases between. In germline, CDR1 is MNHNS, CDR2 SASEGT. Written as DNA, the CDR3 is TGTGCCAGCAGTGATCCGGGACGGGGGTTAGAGCAGTTCTTC. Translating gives CASSDPGRGLEQFF.

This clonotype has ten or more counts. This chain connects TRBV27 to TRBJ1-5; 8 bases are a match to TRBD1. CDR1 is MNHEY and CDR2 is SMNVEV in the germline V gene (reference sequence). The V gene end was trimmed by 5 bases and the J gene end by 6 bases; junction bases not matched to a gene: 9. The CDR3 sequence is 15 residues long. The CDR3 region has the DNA TGTGCCAGCAGTCCGGACAGGGTTGGTGGTCAGCCCCAGCATTTT. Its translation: CASSPDRVGGQPQHF.

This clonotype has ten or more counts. The CDR3 DNA sequence: TGCAGTGCGTGGGGAGGGGAGAATGGCTACACCTTC. Protein product: CSAWGGENGYTF. The V call is TRBV20-1, the J call TRBJ1-2, with a tentative D call TRBD1 (5 bases). The V end lost 6 bases, the J end lost 6 bases, and 14 bases lay between the germline ends. Germline V gives CDR1 DFQATT, CDR2 SNEGSKA (reference sequence). This CDR3 comprises 12 residues.

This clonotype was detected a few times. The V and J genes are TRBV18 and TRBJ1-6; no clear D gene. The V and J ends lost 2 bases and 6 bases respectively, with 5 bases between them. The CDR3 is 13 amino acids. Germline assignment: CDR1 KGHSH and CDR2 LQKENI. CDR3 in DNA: TGTGCCAGCTCACCAGGGGTTAATTCACCCCTCCACTTT. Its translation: CASSPGVNSPLHF.

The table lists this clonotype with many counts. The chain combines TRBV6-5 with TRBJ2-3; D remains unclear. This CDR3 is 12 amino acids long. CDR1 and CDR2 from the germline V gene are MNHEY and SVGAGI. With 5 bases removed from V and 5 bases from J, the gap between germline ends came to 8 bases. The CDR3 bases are TGTGCCAGCAGTAGGAGAAAAGATACGCAGTATTTT. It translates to CASSRRKDTQYF.

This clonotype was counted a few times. This CDR3 reads CASSYTGSRNQPQHF. The DNA for the CDR3 is TGTGCCAGCAGCTATACAGGGAGTCGCAATCAGCCCCAGCATTTT. The rearrangement joins TRBV6-2 or TRBV6-3 to TRBJ1-5; TRBD1 is a possible D gene (6 bases). The CDR3 totals 15 residues. V shed 6 bases and J shed 2 bases, with 14 bases lying between them. The V gene's germline CDR1 is MNHEY and CDR2 SVGEGT.

The CDR3 coding sequence is TGTGCCAGCAGCTTAAGGGGAACTAATGAAAAACTGTTTTTT. The encoded protein is CASSLRGTNEKLFF. This chain links TRBV7-9 with TRBJ1-4, with D perhaps TRBD1 (5 bases). Trimming took 2 bases from V and 1 from J, leaving 5 bases between them. The CDR3 covers 14 residues. CDR1 SEHNR and CDR2 FQNEAQ come from the germline V gene (reference sequence). Based on the CDR3 plus reference TRBV7-9 and TRBJ1-4, the full variable domain is DTGVSQNPRHKITKRGQNVTFRCDPISEHNRLYWYRQTLGQGPEFLTYFQNEAQLEKSRLLSDRFSAERPKGSFSTLEIQRTEQGDSAMYLCASSLRGTNEKLFFGSGTQLSVL.

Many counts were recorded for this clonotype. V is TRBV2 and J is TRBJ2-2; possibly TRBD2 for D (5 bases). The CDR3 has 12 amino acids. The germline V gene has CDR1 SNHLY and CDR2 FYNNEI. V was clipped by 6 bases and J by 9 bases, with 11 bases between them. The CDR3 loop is CASRGAGWELFF. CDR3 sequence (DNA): TGTGCCAGCAGGGGCGCGGGTTGGGAGCTGTTTTTT.

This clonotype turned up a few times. The CDR3 nucleotides read TGTGCCAGCAGCCGCACTTACCCGACAGGGGCGGGAAACACCATATATTTT. It specifies CASSRTYPTGAGNTIYF. V gene TRBV4-2 combines with J gene TRBJ1-3, with 8 bases fitting TRBD1. The CDR3 loop spans 17 amino acids. Germline V gives CDR1 LGHNA, CDR2 YNFKEQ. The trim removed 4 bases at V and 4 bases at J, leaving 12 bases unmatched.